This TCR beta chain was documented in a study of T cell responses to AZD1222 COVID-19 vaccine. Overall study context: Combined were second doses at about 4 or about 12 weeks.

Libraries were prepared by immunoSEQ multiplex PCR; TCRdb keeps only in-frame clonotypes and omits some of them. The sample yields roughly 150,000 clones, nearly 95% seen once. The CDR3 is 13 amino acids. V lost 3 bases and J 8 bases, leaving 13 bases between the germline ends. The germline V gene encodes CDR1 MNHEY and CDR2 SMNVEV (reference sequence). The V call is TRBV27, the J call TRBJ1-2; perhaps TRBD1 as D (5 bases). The source is an adult in good health. Source: peripheral blood, taken on day 0 of AZD1222 vaccination. The CDR3 loop is CASSLFGGGGYTF. In DNA, the CDR3 is TGTGCCAGCAGTTTGTTCGGGGGAGGCGGCTACACCTTC.